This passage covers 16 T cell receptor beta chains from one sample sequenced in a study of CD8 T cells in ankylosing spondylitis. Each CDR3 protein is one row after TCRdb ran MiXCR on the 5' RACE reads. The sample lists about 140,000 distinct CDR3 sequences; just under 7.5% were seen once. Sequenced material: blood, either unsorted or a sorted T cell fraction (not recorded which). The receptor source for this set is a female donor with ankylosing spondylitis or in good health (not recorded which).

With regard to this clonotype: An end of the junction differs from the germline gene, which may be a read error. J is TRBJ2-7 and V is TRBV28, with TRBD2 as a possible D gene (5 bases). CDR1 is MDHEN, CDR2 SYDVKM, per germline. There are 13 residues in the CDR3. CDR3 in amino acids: CASSPPALWEQHF. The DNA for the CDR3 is TGTGCCAGCAGTCCTCCGGCGTTGTGGGAGCAACACTTC.

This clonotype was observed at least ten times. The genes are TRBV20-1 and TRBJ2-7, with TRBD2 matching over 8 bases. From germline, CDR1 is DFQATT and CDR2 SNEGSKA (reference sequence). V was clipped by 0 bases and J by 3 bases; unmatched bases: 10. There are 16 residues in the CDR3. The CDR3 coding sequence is TGCAGTGCTAGAGACGGGAGGGGGGCAAGTGGCTACGAGCAGTACTTC. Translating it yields CSARDGRGASGYEQYF.

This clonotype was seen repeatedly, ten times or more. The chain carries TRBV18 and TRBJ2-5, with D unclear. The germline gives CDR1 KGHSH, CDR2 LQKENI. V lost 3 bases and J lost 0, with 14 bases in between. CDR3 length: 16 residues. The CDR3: CASSPRLGSNQETQYF. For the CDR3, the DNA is TGTGCCAGCTCACCGCGATTGGGCAGCAACCAAGAGACCCAGTACTTC.

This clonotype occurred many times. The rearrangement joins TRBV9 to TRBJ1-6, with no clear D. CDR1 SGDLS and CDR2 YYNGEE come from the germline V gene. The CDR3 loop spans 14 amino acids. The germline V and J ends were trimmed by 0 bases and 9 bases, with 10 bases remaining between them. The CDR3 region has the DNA TGTGCCAGCAGCGTAGGATTAGAATCTTCACCCCTCCACTTT. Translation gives CASSVGLESSPLHF.

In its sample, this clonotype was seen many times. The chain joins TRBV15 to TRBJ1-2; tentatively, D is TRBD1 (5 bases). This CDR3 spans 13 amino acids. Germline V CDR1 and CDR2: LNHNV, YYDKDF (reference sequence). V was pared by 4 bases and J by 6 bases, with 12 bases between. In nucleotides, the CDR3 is TGTGCCACCAGCAACCGGCGAGGGGATGGCTACACCTTC. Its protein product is CATSNRRGDGYTF.

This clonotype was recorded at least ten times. CDR3 in DNA: TGCGCCAGCAGCGGATCGACAGGGGGTTTAGACAAAAACATTCAGTACTTC. As protein: CASSGSTGGLDKNIQYF. This rearrangement joins TRBV5-1 to TRBJ2-4, with 9 bases matching TRBD1. The CDR3 is 17 residues long. Per the germline V gene, CDR1 is SGHRS and CDR2 is YFSETQ. With 4 bases clipped from V and 3 bases from J, the junction kept 11 bases outside the gene matches.

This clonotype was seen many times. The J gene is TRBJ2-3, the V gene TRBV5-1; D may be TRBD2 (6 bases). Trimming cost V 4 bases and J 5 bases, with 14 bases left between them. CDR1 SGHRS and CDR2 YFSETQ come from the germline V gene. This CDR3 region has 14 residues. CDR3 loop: CASSTGARGDTQYF. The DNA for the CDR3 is TGCGCCAGCAGCACCGGGGCGCGGGGAGATACGCAGTATTTT.

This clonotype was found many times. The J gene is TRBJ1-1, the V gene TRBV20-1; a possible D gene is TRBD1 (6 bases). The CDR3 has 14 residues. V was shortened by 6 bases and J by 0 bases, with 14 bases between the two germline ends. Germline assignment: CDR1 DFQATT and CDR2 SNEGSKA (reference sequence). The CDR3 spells CSADRGGMNTEAFF. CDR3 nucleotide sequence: TGCAGTGCAGACAGAGGGGGGATGAACACTGAAGCTTTCTTT.

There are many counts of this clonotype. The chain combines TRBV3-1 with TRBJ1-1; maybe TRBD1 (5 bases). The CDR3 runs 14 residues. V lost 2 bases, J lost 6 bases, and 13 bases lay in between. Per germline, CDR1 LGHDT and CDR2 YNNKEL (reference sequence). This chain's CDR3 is CASSQSDSRSEAFF. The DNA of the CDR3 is TGTGCCAGCAGCCAATCCGACAGTAGGTCTGAAGCTTTCTTT.

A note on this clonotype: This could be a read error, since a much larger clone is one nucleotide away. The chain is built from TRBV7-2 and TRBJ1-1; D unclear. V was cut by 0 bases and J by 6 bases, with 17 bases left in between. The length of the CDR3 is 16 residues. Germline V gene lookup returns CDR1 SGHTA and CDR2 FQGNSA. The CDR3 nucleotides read TGTGCCAGCAGCTTAGCCAGGAGCTCCCCCGAGGCTGAAGCTTTCTTT. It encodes CASSLARSSPEAEAFF.

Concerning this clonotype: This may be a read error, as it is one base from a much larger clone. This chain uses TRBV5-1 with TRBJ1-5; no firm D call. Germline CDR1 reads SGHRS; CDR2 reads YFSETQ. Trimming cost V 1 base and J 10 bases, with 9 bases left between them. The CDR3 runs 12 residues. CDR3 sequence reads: CASSLSGDPQHF. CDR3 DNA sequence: TGCGCCAGCAGCTTGAGTGGAGACCCCCAGCATTTT. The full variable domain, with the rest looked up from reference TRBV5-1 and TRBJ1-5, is KAGVTQTPRYLIKTRGQQVTLSCSPISGHRSVSWYQQTPGQGLQFLFEYFSETQRNKGNFPGRFSGRQFSNSRSEMNVSTLELGDSALYLCASSLSGDPQHFGDGTRLSIL.

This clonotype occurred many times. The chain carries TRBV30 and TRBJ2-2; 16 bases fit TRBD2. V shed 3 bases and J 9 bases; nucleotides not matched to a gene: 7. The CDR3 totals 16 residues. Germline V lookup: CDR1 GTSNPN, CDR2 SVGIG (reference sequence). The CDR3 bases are TGTGCCTGGAGCCCCCCGGGACTAGCGGGGGGGTGGGAGCTGTTTTTT. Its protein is CAWSPPGLAGGWELFF.

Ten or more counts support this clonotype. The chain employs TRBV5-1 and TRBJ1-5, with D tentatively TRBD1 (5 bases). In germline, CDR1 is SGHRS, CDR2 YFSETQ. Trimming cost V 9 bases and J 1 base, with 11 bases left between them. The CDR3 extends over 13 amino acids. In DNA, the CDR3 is TGCGCCATCCCAGGGAACAGCAATCAGCCCCAGCATTTT. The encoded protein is CAIPGNSNQPQHF.

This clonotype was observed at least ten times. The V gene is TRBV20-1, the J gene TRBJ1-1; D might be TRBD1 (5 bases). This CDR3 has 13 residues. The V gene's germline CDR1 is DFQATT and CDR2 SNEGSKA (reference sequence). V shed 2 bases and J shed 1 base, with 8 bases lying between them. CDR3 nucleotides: TGCAGTGCTAGATCCCAGGGGAACACTGAAGCTTTCTTT. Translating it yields CSARSQGNTEAFF.

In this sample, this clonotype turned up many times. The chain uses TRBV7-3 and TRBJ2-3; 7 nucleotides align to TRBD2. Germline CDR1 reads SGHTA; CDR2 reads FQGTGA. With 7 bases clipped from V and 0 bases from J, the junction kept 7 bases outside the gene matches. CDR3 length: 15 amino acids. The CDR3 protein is CASTQGRGSTDTQYF. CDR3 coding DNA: TGTGCCAGCACCCAAGGGCGGGGGAGCACAGATACGCAGTATTTT.

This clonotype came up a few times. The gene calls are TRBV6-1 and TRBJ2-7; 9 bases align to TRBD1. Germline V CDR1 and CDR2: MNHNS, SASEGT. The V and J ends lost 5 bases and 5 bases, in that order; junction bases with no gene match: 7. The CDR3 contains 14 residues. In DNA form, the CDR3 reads TGTGCCAGCAGTCCCGGGACAGGGTACCACGAGCAGTACTTC. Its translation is CASSPGTGYHEQYF.